This TCR beta chain was identified in a study of cytomegalovirus exposure and HLA in healthy donors. The CDR3 contains 13 residues. Looked up from germline, CDR1 is SEHNR and CDR2 is FQNEAQ (reference sequence). V was clipped by 1 base and J by 8 bases, with 11 bases between them. 13 Jbeta primers and 60 Vbeta primers were used for the PCR. Only in-frame clones appear in the TCRdb table, and some are missing; sequencing was by immunoSEQ multiplex PCR. This table has 170,000 or so clones, approximately 80% appearing once. V is TRBV7-9 and J is TRBJ1-2; TRBD1 is a possible D gene (6 bases). The clonotype comes from a woman between 50 and 59 years old in good health and CMV-seropositive. Sequencing was done on a sample of PBMCs. The CDR3 DNA reads TGTGCCAGCAGCTTAGGAGGGGGTGGCGGCTACACCTTC. It specifies CASSLGGGGGYTF.